These 15 T cell receptor beta chains share one sample of origin, sequenced in a study of blood T cell repertoires in COVID-19. This table comes from immunoSEQ multiplex PCR, and its TCRdb copy is limited to in-frame clones, with some not included. Of about 350,000 clones listed, around nine tenths are singletons. Sequencing was done on a sample of peripheral blood. These receptors were obtained from a woman aged 55-75 years with COVID-19, enrolled during active disease.

This CDR3 is CASSLAAEAFF. CDR3 DNA sequence: TGTGCCAGCAGCCTGGCAGCTGAAGCTTTCTTT. The gene calls are TRBV11-3 and TRBJ1-1; no clear D gene. The germline V and J ends were trimmed by 5 bases and 6 bases, with 7 bases remaining between them. CDR3 length equals 11 residues. CDR1 SGHNT and CDR2 YENEEA come from the germline V gene.

The chain couples TRBV7-9 to TRBJ1-4; TRBD1 agrees at 10 bases. The CDR3 is made up of 14 amino acids. The J segment lost 5 bases and the V segment lost 5 bases, leaving 2 bases of the junction unmatched. Germline CDR1 is SEHNR and CDR2 is FQNEAQ (reference sequence). In nucleotides, the CDR3 is TGTGCCAGCAGCCAGGACAGGGGGAATGAAAAACTGTTTTTT. Residues: CASSQDRGNEKLFF.

The chain uses TRBV7-2 and TRBJ2-5; D call uncertain. This CDR3 contains 13 residues. V dropped 1 base and J dropped 4 bases, with 7 bases sitting between them. Germline V CDR1 and CDR2: SGHTA, FQGNSA. The CDR3 DNA reads TGTGCCAGCAGCTTAGGGCCACGAGAGACCCAGTACTTC. Translating gives CASSLGPRETQYF.

The rearrangement joins TRBV3-1 (or the pseudogene TRBV3-2) to TRBJ1-2; tentatively, D is TRBD1 (5 bases). V lost 1 base and J 6 bases, leaving 15 bases between the germline ends. The CDR3 has 15 residues. Germline CDR1 and CDR2: LGHDT and YNNKEL (reference sequence). The CDR3, as DNA: TGTGCCAGCAGCCAAGCGTACGGGGGGAATGATGGCTACACCTTC. It codes for CASSQAYGGNDGYTF.

This chain uses TRBV11-3 with TRBJ1-1; D is ambiguous. The V and J ends lost 2 bases and 3 bases respectively, with 7 bases between them. Germline values: CDR1 SGHNT, CDR2 YENEEA. This CDR3 has 13 amino acids. The DNA of the CDR3 is TGTGCCAGCAGCTTAAGCCCTTACACTGAAGCTTTCTTT. It encodes CASSLSPYTEAFF.

The V call is TRBV15, the J call TRBJ2-1, with 8 bases lining up with TRBD1. Germline V lookup: CDR1 LNHNV, CDR2 YYDKDF (reference sequence). CDR3 size: 13 residues. V lost 3 bases to trimming and J lost 6 bases; unmatched junction nucleotides: 1. The CDR3 loop is CATSRDRVNEQFF. The CDR3 DNA is TGTGCCACCAGCAGGGACAGGGTCAATGAGCAGTTCTTC.

V gene TRBV5-5 combines with J gene TRBJ1-1; D is perhaps TRBD1 (5 bases). V shed 5 bases and J shed 6 bases, with 17 bases lying between them. CDR3 length equals 14 residues. Per the germline V gene, CDR1 is SGHKS and CDR2 is YYEKEE (reference sequence). CDR3 protein: CASRWAGTGAEAFF. As DNA, the CDR3 is TGTGCCAGCAGATGGGCAGGGACGGGGGCTGAAGCTTTCTTT.

The gene calls are TRBV4-1 and TRBJ2-6, with TRBD1 matching 7 bases. With V trimmed by 4 bases and J by 1 base, 10 bases remained unmatched. The CDR3 contains 18 residues. Germline loops: CDR1 MGHRA, CDR2 YSYEKL. As DNA, the CDR3 is TGCGCCAGCAGCCTAAATCCCTCCAGGGGGTCTGGGGCCAACGTCCTGACTTTC. Its translation: CASSLNPSRGSGANVLTF.

The chain uses TRBV9 and TRBJ1-6; 10 bases line up with TRBD1. The ends lost 2 bases at V and 10 bases at J; junction bases unmatched: 3. This CDR3 has 14 amino acids. Germline V gives CDR1 SGDLS, CDR2 YYNGEE. The CDR3 region has the DNA TGTGCCAGCAGCGTCGGGACAGGGGTATCACCCCTCCACTTT. This sequence encodes CASSVGTGVSPLHF.

This clone was seen once. The chain recombines TRBV5-8 with TRBJ1-1; D is ambiguous. The CDR3 loop spans 12 amino acids. The germline V gene has CDR1 SGHTS and CDR2 YDEGEE. V lost 5 bases, J lost 3 bases, and 8 bases lay in between. The DNA of the CDR3 is TGTGCCAGCAGTAACAAAGACACTGAAGCTTTCTTT. It yields the protein CASSNKDTEAFF.

The CDR3 here is CASSYGQGTDTQYF. The CDR3 coding sequence is TGTGCCAGCAGTTACGGCCAGGGAACAGATACGCAGTATTTT. The chain has TRBV6-6 and TRBJ2-3, with D perhaps TRBD1 (5 bases). V was trimmed by 2 bases and J by 3 bases, leaving 9 bases between them. The CDR3 covers 14 residues. Germline V gene lookup returns CDR1 MNHNY and CDR2 SVGAGI (reference sequence).

The chain joins TRBV11-3 to TRBJ2-3, with D possibly matching TRBD2 (6 bases). V lost 1 base, J lost 2 bases, and 19 bases lay in between. This CDR3 is built from 18 residues. From germline, CDR1 is SGHNT and CDR2 YENEEA. CDR3 in amino acids: CASSLGSGSRAHTDTQYF. For the CDR3, the DNA is TGTGCCAGCAGCTTAGGTAGCGGATCTCGGGCCCACACAGATACGCAGTATTTT.

The rearrangement joins TRBV29-1 to TRBJ2-7; TRBD1 might be the D (8 bases). The germline V gene encodes CDR1 SQVTM and CDR2 ANQGSEA. V shed 6 bases and J shed 1 base, with 13 bases lying between them. CDR3 length equals 13 residues. The CDR3 DNA reads as TGCAGCGTCACAGGGGGGGTTTCCTACGAGCAGTACTTC. It codes for CSVTGGVSYEQYF.

The chain carries TRBV7-6 and TRBJ1-5; 11 bases are shared with TRBD1. V lost 3 bases to trimming and J lost 2 bases; unmatched junction nucleotides: 3. The CDR3 contains 16 residues. The germline V gene encodes CDR1 SGHVS and CDR2 FNYEAQ. The chain's CDR3 is CASSLGDRGGNQPQHF. In DNA form, the CDR3 reads TGTGCCAGCAGCTTGGGGGACAGGGGGGGCAATCAGCCCCAGCATTTT.

The chain is built from TRBV5-6 and TRBJ2-5, with D perhaps matching TRBD1 (6 bases). Germline CDR1 is SGHDT and CDR2 is YYEEEE. The length of the CDR3 is 15 residues. Trimming pared 4 bases from V and 4 bases from J, leaving 17 bases between. The CDR3 DNA reads TGTGCCAGCAGCCAAACTGGGGGCCCTTTAGAGACCCAGTACTTC. Its protein product is CASSQTGGPLETQYF.